Listed here are 9 T cell receptor beta chains from one sample, sequenced in a study of blood T cells in healthy people across ages. Then a second PCR, running roughly 7 to 11 cycles, was carried out with a sample-barcoded 5' primer and a J-beta primer mix. In TCRdb, the 5' RACE reads were re-called with MiXCR into one record per CDR3 protein. The sample shows 1 million to 1.2 million distinct CDR3 sequences, around two fifths of them seen only once. The specimen sequenced was blood. These receptors were taken from a man aged 18 to 30 in good health.

This clonotype has just one count. The V call is TRBV5-1, the J call TRBJ1-1; tentatively, D is TRBD1 (5 bases). CDR3 length: 14 amino acids. The V gene lost 4 bases and the J gene lost 6 bases, with 16 bases spanning the gap. In germline, CDR1 is SGHRS, CDR2 YFSETQ. The CDR3 region is CASSVDPGGAEAFF. The CDR3 DNA sequence: TGCGCCAGCAGCGTGGACCCCGGGGGGGCTGAAGCTTTCTTT.

The V and J genes are TRBV10-3 and TRBJ2-3; 9 positions match TRBD1. This CDR3 spans 14 amino acids. J lost 2 bases, V lost 7 bases, and 4 bases had no gene match. Germline V gene data show CDR1 as ENHRY and CDR2 as SYGVKD. The CDR3 sequence is CAIMGQGHTDTQYF. DNA of the CDR3: TGTGCCATCATGGGACAGGGTCACACAGATACGCAGTATTTT.

This clonotype was recorded a few times. The V call is TRBV4-3, the J call TRBJ2-2, with D uncertain. The V gene lost 0 bases and the J gene lost 13 bases, with 15 bases spanning the gap. The CDR3 extends over 14 amino acids. Germline-derived CDR1 and CDR2 are LGHNA and YSLEER. The CDR3 bases are TGCGCCAGCAGCCAAGAAAAGGACGTTCAAGGGCTGTTTTTT. Translation: CASSQEKDVQGLFF.

This clonotype was picked up a small number of times. The chain uses TRBV9 and TRBJ2-7, with 7 positions matching TRBD2. The CDR3 runs 14 residues. The germline V gene has CDR1 SGDLS and CDR2 YYNGEE. V lost 4 bases to trimming and J lost 0 bases; unmatched junction nucleotides: 4. The CDR3 nucleotides read TGTGCCAGCAGCCCCGGGACTACCTCCTACGAGCAGTACTTC. Translating it yields CASSPGTTSYEQYF.

V is TRBV6-1 and J is TRBJ1-5, with D possibly TRBD1 on 6 matching bases. The CDR3 length is 13 residues. The germline V gene has CDR1 MNHNS and CDR2 SASEGT. V was pared by 2 bases and J by 6 bases, with 8 bases between. CDR3 loop: CASSERGSQPQHF. Written as DNA, the CDR3 is TGTGCCAGCAGTGAAAGGGGGAGTCAGCCCCAGCATTTT.

J is TRBJ1-4 and V is TRBV9; TRBD1 might be the D (5 bases). Germline V gene lookup returns CDR1 SGDLS and CDR2 YYNGEE. Trimming removed 0 bases at V and 5 bases at J, with 11 bases between. This CDR3 is 15 amino acids long. CDR3: CASSVGGSENEKLFF. The CDR3 nucleotides read TGTGCCAGCAGCGTAGGGGGGTCGGAGAATGAAAAACTGTTTTTT.

This clonotype was recorded many times. This sequence joins TRBV25-1 and TRBJ1-2; weak D call: TRBD1 (5 bases). V was cut by 1 base and J by 3 bases, with 12 bases left in between. Germline CDR1 MGHDK, CDR2 SYGVNS. CDR3 length: 15 amino acids. CDR3 sequence: CASSEFTGHHYGYTF. The CDR3 nucleotides are TGTGCCAGCAGTGAATTCACAGGCCACCACTATGGCTACACCTTC.

This clonotype was picked up a small number of times. CDR3 loop: CSARPVVEAFF. In nucleotides, the CDR3 is TGCAGTGCTAGACCGGTTGTTGAAGCTTTCTTT. This chain connects TRBV20-1 to TRBJ1-1, with D unresolved. V was pared by 2 bases and J by 7 bases, with 8 bases between. Germline CDR1 is DFQATT and CDR2 is SNEGSKA (reference sequence). CDR3 length: 11 residues.

Regarding this clonotype: The germline gene is not matched at one end of the junction; a read error may be the cause. The CDR3 protein is CVSTSWTSYNSPLHF. The CDR3 nucleotides are TGTGTCAGCACCTCTTGGACCTCCTATAATTCACCCCTCCACTTT. This sequence joins TRBV27 and TRBJ1-6; D remains ambiguous. Germline V CDR1 and CDR2: MNHEY, SMNVEV (reference sequence). CDR3 length: 15 residues.